The clone carrying this TCR delta chain has a handful of counts. TCRdb fed the multiplex PCR reads into CATT to redo clone calling. The sample lists 75,000 to 100,000 delta-chain clones; 1.4% were seen once. This entry comes from a study of γδ T cells in repeated Plasmodium falciparum infection. The sequence was collected from a pool of human donors (malaria-infected and uninfected, not separated). Sequenced material: gamma-delta T cells from blood.

CDR3 nucleotide sequence: TGTGCCTGTGACGGGGTGGGGGGGCCCTACACCGATAAACTCATCTTT. It is translated as CACDGVGGPYTDKLIF. V is TRDV2 and J is TRDJ1, with a possible D match to TRDD3 (6 bases). No J gene was available from TCRdb, and it was assigned here by a germline match of the DNA. The V gene's germline CDR1 is GEAIGNYY and CDR2 EKD. The CDR3 sequence is 16 residues long. V lost 3 bases and J 0 bases, leaving 16 bases between the germline ends.